This T cell receptor (beta chain) appears in the sequencing data of a study of shared clonotypes between healthy human individuals. Study summary: Three CD4 naive, three CD4 memory, two CD8 naive and one CD8 memory plate were used per donor. Study-level points and caveats: Represented genetic and exposure-history diversity was restricted by having few donors.

Study donors comprised healthy, HIV-negative adults devoid of recent acute infection or vaccination. The assay was run at deep level. Some clones are missing from TCRdb's copy, which holds only in-frame ones; the method was immunoSEQ multiplex PCR. Seen here are approximately 2,000,000 clones, roughly 90% observed once, and the top ten hold 0.37%. CDR1 SGHTA and CDR2 FQGNSA come from the germline V gene. This CDR3 comprises 16 residues. V gave up 2 bases and J gave up 1 base, with 13 bases separating them. A word on this clone: What it binds is unknown.

The V and J genes are TRBV7-2 and TRBJ2-3; maybe TRBD2 (6 bases). The sequenced material came from naive CD4+ T cells from PBMCs. Specified subset: CD45RA+ positively selected. This sequence originates from a man aged 18 to 30 in good health. Some clones in this sample may be carry-over from other donors' samples. The CDR3 here is CASSLSGPGGTDTQYF. The CDR3 region has the DNA TGTGCCAGCAGCTTAAGCGGGCCCGGGGGCACAGATACGCAGTATTTT.